This is a list of T cell receptor beta chains from one sample in a study of T cell responses to AZD1222 COVID-19 vaccine. Some clones are missing from TCRdb's copy, which holds only in-frame ones; the method was immunoSEQ multiplex PCR. The repertoire consists of around 120,000 clones, with 70% to 90% occurring once and the leading ten covering 6.5% to 9%. The sequences come from peripheral blood, collected on day 0 of AZD1222 vaccination. The receptors derive from an adult in good health. Both conserved end residues are part of each CDR3. A D gene is named only where the DNA matches it firmly.

TRBD1	TRBJ1-4	TRBV30	TGTGCCTGGAGCCGCGGGACAGATAATGAAAAACTGTTTTTT	CAWSRGTDNEKLFF
TRBD2	TRBJ2-2	TRBV20-1	TGCAGTGCTAGTACACTAGCGGGCGGGTACGGGGAGCTGTTTTTT	CSASTLAGGYGELFF
TRBD1	TRBJ1-2	TRBV9	TGTGCCAGCAGCAGGGGCAGGGGGAACTATGGCTACACCTTC	CASSRGRGNYGYTF
NA	TRBJ1-6	TRBV7-2	TGTGCCAGCAGCTTAAGGGCCCGGCTGAGGACGGATAATTCACCCCTCCACTTT	CASSLRARLRTDNSPLHF
TRBD1	TRBJ2-1	TRBV4-2	TGTGCCAGCAGCCCCTTAGGGGACAGGATCAATGAGCAGTTCTTC	CASSPLGDRINEQFF
TRBD1	TRBJ2-2	TRBV5-1	TGCGCCAGCAGCTTGGTCACAGGGGTCGGGGAGCTGTTTTTT	CASSLVTGVGELFF
NA	TRBJ1-1	TRBV12-3/TRBV12-4	TGTGCCAGCAGTTCGGACAGACCCGAAGCTTTCTTT	CASSSDRPEAFF
NA	TRBJ2-1	TRBV10-3	TGTGCCATCAGTGAGTCCGGGGTGGTAAGTGAGCAGTTCTTC	CAISESGVVSEQFF
NA	TRBJ2-7	TRBV9	TGTGCCAGCAGCGTAACCTCGACAGTCCCCTACGAGCAGTACTTC	CASSVTSTVPYEQYF
NA	TRBJ2-6	TRBV9	TGTGCCAGCAGCGTAGGGCAGGCCTCTGGGGCCAACGTCCTGACTTTC	CASSVGQASGANVLTF
NA	TRBJ1-1	TRBV4-2	TGTGCCAGCAGCCAAGATTCCGCCGCGGGGGTGAGGACTGAAGCTTTCTTT	CASSQDSAAGVRTEAFF
NA	TRBJ2-1	TRBV19	TGTGCCAGTAGTGGCCGCAGCTCCTACAATGAGCAGTTCTTC	CASSGRSSYNEQFF
NA	TRBJ1-1	TRBV7-6	TGTGCCAGCAGCTACACTTCAGGGAACACTGAAGCTTTCTTT	CASSYTSGNTEAFF
TRBD1	TRBJ1-2	TRBV18	TGTGCCAGCTCGCCCGTCCAGGGGGCGTCTCGGGCTGGAGGCTACACCTTC	CASSPVQGASRAGGYTF
NA	TRBJ1-5	TRBV28	TGTGCCAGCAGTCCTCCCGCCAGCTCCCGACAGCCCCAGCATTTT	CASSPPASSRQPQHF
NA	TRBJ2-5	TRBV5-1	TGCGCCAGCAGCTTGATGGGAGACGGAGGGGAGACCCAGTACTTC	CASSLMGDGGETQYF